This entry lists 3 T cell receptor beta chains sequenced from one sample in a study of T cells in localized non-small cell lung cancer. Method: immunoSEQ multiplex PCR; TCRdb's copy keeps in-frame clones and lacks some. The sample has 20,000 to 25,000 clones; approximately 90% are singletons. The specimen comprised peripheral blood, sampled before any cancer treatment. All receptors derive from a male donor older than 55 with stage I squamous cell lung carcinoma.

This chain joins TRBV6-6 and TRBJ2-7; D remains unclear. Germline V gene data show CDR1 as MNHNY and CDR2 as SVGAGI (reference sequence). The CDR3 has 12 amino acids. The V and J ends lost 6 bases and 2 bases respectively, with 8 bases between them. The CDR3 DNA is TGTGCCAGCAGAGACGCTGCCTACGAGCAGTACTTC. Its translation is CASRDAAYEQYF.

On this clone itself: This likely came from a read error, as a far larger clone is one base away. The sample carries other DNA sequences with the same CDR3. CDR3 region: CASSLEGDSYEQYF. The CDR3 DNA sequence: TGCGCCAGCAGCTTGGAGGGGGACTCTTACGAGCAGTACTTC. The chain joins TRBV5-1 to TRBJ2-7; D could derive from TRBD1 or TRBD2 (6 bases each). CDR3 length: 14 residues. V lost 0 bases and J 4 bases, leaving 11 bases between the germline ends. Germline V gene sequence: CDR1 SGHRS, CDR2 YFSETQ.

Notes on this clone: Other DNA variants within this sample encode the same CDR3. The rearrangement joins TRBV9 to TRBJ1-5; D remains ambiguous. The V gene's germline CDR1 is SGDLS and CDR2 YYNGEE. This CDR3 comprises 15 residues. V shed 0 bases and J shed 0 bases, with 7 bases lying between them. CDR3 loop: CASSVGGNSNQPQHF. As DNA, the CDR3 is TGTGCCAGCAGCGTAGGAGGAAATAGCAATCAGCCCCAGCATTTT.